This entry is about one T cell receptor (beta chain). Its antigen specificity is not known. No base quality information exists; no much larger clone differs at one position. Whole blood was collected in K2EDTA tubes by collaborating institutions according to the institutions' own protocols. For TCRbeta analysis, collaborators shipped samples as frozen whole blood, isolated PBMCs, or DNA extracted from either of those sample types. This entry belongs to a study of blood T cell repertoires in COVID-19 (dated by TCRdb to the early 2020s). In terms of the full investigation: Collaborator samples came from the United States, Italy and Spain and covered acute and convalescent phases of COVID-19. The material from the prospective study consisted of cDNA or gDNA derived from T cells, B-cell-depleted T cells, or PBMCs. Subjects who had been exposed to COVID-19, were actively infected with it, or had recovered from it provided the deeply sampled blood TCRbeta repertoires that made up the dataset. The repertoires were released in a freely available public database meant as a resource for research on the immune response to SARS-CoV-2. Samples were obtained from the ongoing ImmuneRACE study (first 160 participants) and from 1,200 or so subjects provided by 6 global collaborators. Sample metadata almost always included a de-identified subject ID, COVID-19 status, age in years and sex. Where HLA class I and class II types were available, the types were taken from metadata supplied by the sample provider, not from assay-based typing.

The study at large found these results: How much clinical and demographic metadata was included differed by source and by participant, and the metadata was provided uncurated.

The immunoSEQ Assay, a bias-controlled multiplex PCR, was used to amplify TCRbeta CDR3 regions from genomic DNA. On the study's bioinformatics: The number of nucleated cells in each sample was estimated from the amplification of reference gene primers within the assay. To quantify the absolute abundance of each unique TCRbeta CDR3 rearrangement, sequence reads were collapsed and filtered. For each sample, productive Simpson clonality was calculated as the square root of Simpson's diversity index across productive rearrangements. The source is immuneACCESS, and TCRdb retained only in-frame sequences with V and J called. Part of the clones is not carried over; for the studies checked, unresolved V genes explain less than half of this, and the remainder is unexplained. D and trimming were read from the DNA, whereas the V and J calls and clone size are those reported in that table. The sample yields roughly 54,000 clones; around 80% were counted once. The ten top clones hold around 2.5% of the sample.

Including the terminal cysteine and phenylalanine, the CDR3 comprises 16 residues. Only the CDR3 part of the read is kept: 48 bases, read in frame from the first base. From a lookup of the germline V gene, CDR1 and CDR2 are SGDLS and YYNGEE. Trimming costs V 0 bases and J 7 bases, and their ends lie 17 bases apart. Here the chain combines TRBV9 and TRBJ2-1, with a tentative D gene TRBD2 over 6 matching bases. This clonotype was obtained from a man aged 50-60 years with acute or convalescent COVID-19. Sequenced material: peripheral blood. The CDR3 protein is CASSVEMGGPWNEQFF. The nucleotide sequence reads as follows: TGTGCCAGCAGCGTAGAAATGGGAGGCCCCTGGAATGAGCAGTTCTTC.